The T cell receptor (beta chain) under discussion was sequenced for a study of T cells of healthy individuals. TCRdb analysed the 5' RACE reads with MiXCR anew, one entry per CDR3 protein. The table has 95,000 to 100,000 distinct CDR3 sequences, roughly 18% seen once. V lost 2 bases and J 7 bases, leaving 14 bases between the germline ends. Germline loops: CDR1 MDHEN, CDR2 SYDVKM. This CDR3 region has 15 residues. The chain links TRBV28 to TRBJ1-4; D not certain. This clonotype was sampled from a human donor in good health. CDR3 in DNA: TGTGCCAGCAGTTTACGGCCAGTTGTGGGTGAAAAACTGTTTTTT. It codes for CASSLRPVVGEKLFF.